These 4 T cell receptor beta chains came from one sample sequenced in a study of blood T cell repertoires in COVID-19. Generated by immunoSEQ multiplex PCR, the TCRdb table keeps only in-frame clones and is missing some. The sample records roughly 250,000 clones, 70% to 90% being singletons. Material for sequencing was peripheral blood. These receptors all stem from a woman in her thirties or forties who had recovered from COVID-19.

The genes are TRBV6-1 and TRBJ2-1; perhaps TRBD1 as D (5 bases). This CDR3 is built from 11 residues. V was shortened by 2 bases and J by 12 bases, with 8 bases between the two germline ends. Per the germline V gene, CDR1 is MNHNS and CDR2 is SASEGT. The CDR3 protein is CASSEIRGQFF. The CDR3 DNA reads TGTGCCAGCAGTGAAATAAGGGGGCAGTTCTTC.

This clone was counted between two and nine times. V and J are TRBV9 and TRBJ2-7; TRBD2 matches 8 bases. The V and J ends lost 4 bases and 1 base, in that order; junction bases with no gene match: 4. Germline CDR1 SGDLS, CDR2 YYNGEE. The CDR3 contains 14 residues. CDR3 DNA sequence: TGTGCCAGCAGCCGTACTAGCGGATCCTACGAGCAGTACTTC. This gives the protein CASSRTSGSYEQYF.

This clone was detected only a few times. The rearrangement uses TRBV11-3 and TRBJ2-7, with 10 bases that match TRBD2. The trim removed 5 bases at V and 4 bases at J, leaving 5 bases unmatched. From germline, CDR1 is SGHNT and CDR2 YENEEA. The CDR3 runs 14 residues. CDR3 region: CASSRQAGGYEQYF. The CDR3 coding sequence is TGTGCCAGCAGCCGACAAGCGGGAGGGTACGAGCAGTACTTC. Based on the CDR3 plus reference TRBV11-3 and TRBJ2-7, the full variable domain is EAGVVQSPRYKIIEKKQPVAFWCNPISGHNTLYWYLQNLGQGPELLIRYENEEAVDDSQLPKDRFSAERLKGVDSTLKIQPAELGDSAVYLCASSRQAGGYEQYFGPGTRLTVT.

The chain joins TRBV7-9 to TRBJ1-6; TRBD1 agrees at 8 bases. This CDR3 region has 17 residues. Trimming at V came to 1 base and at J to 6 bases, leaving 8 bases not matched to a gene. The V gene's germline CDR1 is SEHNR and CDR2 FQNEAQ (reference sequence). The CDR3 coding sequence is TGTGCCAGCAGCTTAGTGATCGGACAGGGACCTAATTCACCCCTCCACTTT. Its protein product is CASSLVIGQGPNSPLHF.